This T cell receptor beta chain was found in a study of T cell responses to AZD1222 COVID-19 vaccine (dated by TCRdb to 2020 to 2022). With respect to the entire study: A total of about 230 trial participants underwent TCR sequencing, of whom nearly 210 received two doses of AZD1222 and about 25 received two doses of the MenACWY control vaccine. Trial participants were enrolled by age into subgroups of 18-55, 56-69 and 70-plus years, and around 150, 28 and 57 TCR-sequenced participants, respectively, were included in these subgroups. The paper's findings and limits, for the study overall: The 56-69-year group was small, and its depth increase did not reach significance, likely because of low power. Epitopes outside the regions mutated in the B.1.351 and B.1.1.7 variants were reportedly recognized by nearly half of the unique spike-specific TCRs. Vaccine-associated CD4 TCRs spanned the whole spike protein, with dominant responses in regions 160-218 and 743-854. After two AZD1222 doses, spike-specific TCR breadth and depth were significantly higher than at day 0 and than in MenACWY recipients. Conclusions about previously exposed vaccinees are limited, since just 6 or 7 AZD1222 recipients were seropositive for SARS-CoV-2 at baseline. Most participants were white British and females outnumbered males, and the authors suggested that clonal diversity may have been underestimated. Because no day 14 peak-response samples were available, the repertoires could be characterized only after the peak T cell response.

For this clone: The antigen it recognizes is unknown. Nothing much larger sits one base from this clone, and base qualities are not available.

This sample's time point label indicates: about 28 days (+/-7) after the second vaccine dose. Because spike-specific TCR depth and breadth did not differ between the two schedules, AZD1222 recipients who got a second dose at roughly 4 weeks were pooled with those who got a second dose at roughly 12 weeks. Vaccinee samples were obtained from the UK trials COV001 and COV002, which included a single-blind randomized controlled phase 2/3 trial of AZD1222 (ChAdOx1 nCoV-19) in healthy adults. Trial participant PBMC samples were collected at day 0 and day 28 after the second dose for TCRbeta chain sequencing. The CDR3 regions of human TCRbeta chains were analyzed by immunosequencing. Turning to the authors' computational methods: Repertoire TCRs were matched against a reference library of SARS-CoV-2-specific TCRs generated with the MIRA antigen-specificity platform. Breadth was defined as the fraction of unique TCRs that were SARS-CoV-2-associated, and depth was defined as the fraction of total T cells that were SARS-CoV-2-associated. Each spike-specific TCR was assigned to its reactive spike region and to a CD4 or CD8 class using the MIRA data. Log10-transformed breadth and depth values were compared by one-way ANOVA with Sidak's multiple comparisons tests. This is the immuneACCESS table as TCRdb keeps it, with only in-frame sequences that have V and J called. A part of the clones is gone; compared with another copy, unresolved V genes explain less than half, and the rest is unexplained. Clonal size and the V and J genes are those of that table, whereas D and trimming came from the DNA. This sample comprises about 150,000 clones, about 93% of them detected only once. The ten largest clones take up 3% to 3.5% of the sample.

The receptor was derived from an adult who received the AZD1222 COVID-19 vaccine. The sequencing used peripheral blood, collected 28 days after the second AZD1222 dose.

The nucleotide sequence reads as follows: TGCGCCAGCAGCCAAGTGGGTGCTAGCGGGACCTACGAGCAGTACTTC. This yields the protein CASSQVGASGTYEQYF. The rearrangement joined TRBV4-1 to TRBJ2-7, with 9 central nucleotides matching TRBD2. From the germline V gene, CDR1 is MGHRA and CDR2 is YSYEKL. From its cysteine to its phenylalanine, the CDR3 spans 16 amino acids. The read is trimmed to its CDR3 DNA, 48 bases read in frame from base 1. The junction shows trimming of 1 base on V and 2 bases on J, and the gene matches do not reach 6 bases of it.